Listed below are T cell receptor beta chains from one sample, sequenced in a study of CD8+ T cells in alopecia areata. Clones were read by immunoSEQ multiplex PCR, and TCRdb kept only the in-frame ones, dropping some. The sample carries some 150,000 clones, roughly four fifths recorded once. Sequencing was performed on CD8+ T cells sorted from blood, taken at week 4, from a patient treated with tofacitinib. The source of these receptors is a human donor with alopecia areata. CDR3s leave out the opening cysteine and the closing phenylalanine or tryptophan. D genes are given only for firm matches. Clone size is not always given. Where it is, it says once, few, many or a class for expanded clones.

j_call | d_call | clone_size | v_call | cdr3_aa
TRBJ2-1 | TRBD2 | NA | TRBV4-3 | ASSELAGGINEQF
TRBJ2-1 | NA | NA | TRBV6-4 | ASSDSWETGEQF
TRBJ2-7 | TRBD2 | NA | TRBV13 | ASSIGTSGTFDEQY
TRBJ2-5 | TRBD1 | NA | TRBV7-8 | ASSLGDRQETQY
TRBJ2-1 | NA | NA | TRBV6-5 | ASSYGAAGSNNEQF
TRBJ2-7 | TRBD1 | NA | TRBV7-9 | ASSLGQGAYEQY
TRBJ2-7 | TRBD1 | once | TRBV29-1 | SVERDRDYEQY
TRBJ1-4 | TRBD1 | NA | TRBV4-1 | ASSQIRTGLEKLF
TRBJ2-5 | TRBD1 | NA | TRBV7-9 | ASSQGQGGQETQY
TRBJ1-1 | NA | NA | TRBV2 | ASSPQPQGMNTEAF
TRBJ2-1 | TRBD2 | NA | TRBV7-8 | ASSSLAGHYNEQF
TRBJ2-7 | TRBD1 | NA | TRBV11-2 | ASRGQETYEQY
TRBJ2-5 | TRBD1 | NA | TRBV4-1 | ASSHSRWDRGQETQY
TRBJ2-2 | NA | NA | TRBV7-9 | ASSFLDRLSGELF
NA | TRBD2 | NA | TRBV7-2 | ASTPSGGAEYEQY
TRBJ2-5 | NA | NA | TRBV2 | ATQREDRARETQY
TRBJ2-1 | NA | NA | TRBV4-3 | ASSQDSSYNEQF
TRBJ2-7 | NA | once | TRBV5-1 | ASSPRTDFYEQY
TRBJ2-3 | NA | few | TRBV9 | ASSSFGRRTDTQY
TRBJ2-1 | TRBD2 | NA | TRBV7-9 | ASSYSSGEVYNEQF
TRBJ2-1 | TRBD2 | NA | TRBV4-1 | ASSQDPGGPGNEQF
TRBJ2-3 | NA | NA | TRBV21-1 | ASKRGAGTDTQY
TRBJ2-4 | TRBD1 | NA | TRBV5-6 | ASSSDRVVETQY
TRBJ1-1 | NA | few | TRBV19 | ASSLGNTEAF
TRBJ1-2 | NA | NA | TRBV27 | ASSSGSVYGYT
TRBJ2-7 | NA | NA | TRBV10-3 | AISVKGTRQPYEQY
TRBJ2-3 | TRBD2 | NA | TRBV27 | ASSLGGSTSGGPYTDTQY
TRBJ2-1 | NA | NA | TRBV2 | ASSRGTNPRDNEQF
TRBJ2-3 | NA | NA | TRBV10-3 | AIRGGAPPDTQY
TRBJ2-1 | NA | NA | TRBV10-2 | ASSESYGTLYNEQF
TRBJ2-5 | TRBD2 | few | TRBV6-5 | ASSPRESGRETQY
TRBJ1-2 | TRBD1 | once | TRBV13 | ASSSGQGNGYT
TRBJ2-7 | TRBD2 | NA | TRBV10-3 | AISGYYSGGQPYEQY
TRBJ1-2 | TRBD1 | once | TRBV7-4 | ASSLPGGINYGYT
TRBJ2-5 | NA | NA | TRBV29-1 | SVEDRRLPGETQY
TRBJ2-7 | TRBD2 | NA | TRBV7-3 | ASSASGGNEQY
TRBJ2-7 | NA | NA | TRBV6-5 | ASSENGQSYEQY
TRBJ1-1 | TRBD1 | NA | TRBV7-9 | ASSDWDRNTEAF
TRBJ2-7 | NA | NA | TRBV7-9 | ASSSDGWVLDEQY
TRBJ2-1 | NA | NA | TRBV27 | ASAEGRYNEQF
TRBJ1-1 | TRBD1 | NA | TRBV29-1 | SVVDRGDTEAF
TRBJ2-1 | NA | NA | TRBV27 | ASSFRDNPFNEQF
TRBJ2-1 | TRBD2 | NA | TRBV11-2 | ASSLGVRLANNEQF
TRBJ2-1 | NA | once | TRBV6-5 | ASSYRSYNEQF
TRBJ2-3 | NA | once | TRBV4-2 | ASSQESSTDTQY
TRBJ1-1 | NA | NA | TRBV29-1 | SVEEGAEAF
TRBJ1-2 | NA | once | TRBV7-2 | ASSSTRSNYGYT
TRBJ2-1 | NA | NA | TRBV6-6 | ASSYQRDEQF
TRBJ2-1 | TRBD2 | NA | TRBV27 | ASSPRVRAGGKYNEQF
TRBJ2-5 | NA | NA | TRBV2 | ASKPRRETQY
TRBJ1-5 | NA | NA | TRBV4-3 | ASSQDQVSPQH
TRBJ1-2 | NA | NA | TRBV9 | ASSVADRTVANYGYT
TRBJ2-3 | TRBD2 | NA | TRBV7-2 | ASSPTSGETDTQY
TRBJ2-2 | TRBD1 | NA | TRBV7-9 | ASALGQGFTGELF
TRBJ2-1 | NA | large | TRBV7-6 | ASSLQQSSYNEQF
TRBJ1-4 | TRBD1 | NA | TRBV27 | ASKGDRARPNEKLF
TRBJ1-1 | NA | NA | TRBV4-2 | ASSPTGYAEAF
TRBJ1-2 | TRBD1 | NA | TRBV15 | ATSRDKGAGGYT
TRBJ2-1 | NA | NA | TRBV7-3 | ASSLSGSHEEQF
TRBJ2-3 | TRBD2 | NA | TRBV18 | ASSPTLAGTTDTQY